This T cell receptor beta chain emerged from a study of T cell responses to AZD1222 COVID-19 vaccine. Study results and caveats: Nearly half of unique spike-specific TCRs reportedly avoided B.1.351 and B.1.1.7 mutated regions.

This CDR3 contains 13 residues. Trimming pared 0 bases from V and 14 bases from J, leaving 14 bases between. CDR1 LGHNA and CDR2 YNFKEQ come from the germline V gene. TCRdb's table, derived via immunoSEQ multiplex PCR, lists solely in-frame clones and lacks some. This sample has about 120,000 clones, with approximately 90% found just once. Analyses pooled second doses at about 4 or about 12 weeks. Comment on this clone: The antigen is undetermined.

The receptor was derived from an adult who received the AZD1222 COVID-19 vaccine. Specimen: peripheral blood, collected 28 days after the second AZD1222 dose. The chain uses TRBV4-2 and TRBJ2-1, with D uncertain. Here the CDR3 DNA reads TGTGCCAGCAGCCAAGATCGAGGAAGCCCAGAGTTCTTC. Protein: CASSQDRGSPEFF.